These 32 T cell receptor beta chains came from one sample sequenced in a study of T cell responses to AZD1222 COVID-19 vaccine. Sequenced by immunoSEQ multiplex PCR; TCRdb stores in-frame clones only, minus some. The data show roughly 97,000 clones, about 89% seen once. The specimen comprised peripheral blood, sampled on day 0 of AZD1222 vaccination. All receptors come from an adult in good health.

The rearrangement joins TRBV28 to TRBJ1-1; D is unclear. This CDR3 comprises 16 residues. The germline V and J ends were trimmed by 2 bases and 0 bases, with 13 bases remaining between them. Germline assignment: CDR1 MDHEN and CDR2 SYDVKM. CDR3: CASSLTGILMNTEAFF. DNA for the CDR3: TGTGCCAGCAGTTTAACGGGTATACTCATGAACACTGAAGCTTTCTTT.

The rearrangement joins TRBV12-3 or TRBV12-4 to TRBJ1-2; perhaps TRBD1 as D (5 bases). The CDR3 has 13 amino acids. V lost 5 bases and J lost 3, with 10 bases in between. CDR3 DNA: TGTGCCAGCAGTCGAGAGGGACACTATGGCTACACCTTC. Translating gives CASSREGHYGYTF.

The V gene is TRBV27, the J gene TRBJ1-1, with 8 bases matching TRBD1. The CDR3 has 16 residues. CDR1 is MNHEY, CDR2 SMNVEV, per germline (reference sequence). V lost 5 bases to trimming and J lost 2 bases; unmatched junction nucleotides: 10. The CDR3 nucleotides are TGTGCCAGCAGTCCGCGTTTTGGGACAGGTAACACTGAAGCTTTCTTT. This translates into CASSPRFGTGNTEAFF.

This sequence joins TRBV6-5 and TRBJ2-3; D might be TRBD2 (6 bases). Trimming shortened V by 4 bases and J by 6 bases, and 20 bases separated the two germline ends. From germline, CDR1 is MNHEY and CDR2 SVGAGI. The CDR3 has 16 amino acids. The DNA of the CDR3 is TGTGCCAGCAGTTTCTTCACTAGTACGGGGGAGGATACGCAGTATTTT. This encodes CASSFFTSTGEDTQYF.

This CDR3 reads CASSPRENTEAFF. CDR3 bases: TGTGCCAGCTCACCACGTGAGAATACTGAAGCTTTCTTT. J is TRBJ1-1 and V is TRBV18; D gene unclear. The CDR3 runs to 13 residues. Germline V gives CDR1 KGHSH, CDR2 LQKENI. Trimming pared 1 base from V and 5 bases from J, leaving 8 bases between.

The rearrangement joins TRBV28 to TRBJ2-7, with D maybe TRBD1 (6 bases). The CDR3 totals 13 residues. CDR1 MDHEN and CDR2 SYDVKM come from the germline V gene. Trimming left V 7 bases short and J 3 bases short, with 13 bases between. The CDR3 sequence: CASISGQSYEQYF. The CDR3 DNA is TGTGCCAGCATTTCTGGACAGAGCTACGAGCAGTACTTC. Full variable domain (rest looked up from reference TRBV28 and TRBJ2-7): DVKVTQSSRYLVKRTGEKVFLECVQDMDHENMFWYRQDPGLGLRLIYFSYDVKMKEKGDIPEGYSVSREKKERFSLILESASTNQTSMYLCASISGQSYEQYFGPGTRLTVT.

The chain links TRBV27 to TRBJ1-5; D is possibly TRBD1 (5 bases). V gave up 6 bases and J gave up 2 bases, with 11 bases separating them. Looked up from germline, CDR1 is MNHEY and CDR2 is SMNVEV (reference sequence). This CDR3 has 14 residues. The CDR3 region has the DNA TGTGCCAGCAGCCTCGACAGCGGCAATCAGCCCCAGCATTTT. Encoded protein: CASSLDSGNQPQHF.

The chain combines TRBV10-3 with TRBJ2-5, with TRBD2 as a possible D gene (5 bases). CDR3 length: 11 amino acids. V was cut by 5 bases and J by 5 bases, with 6 bases left in between. Germline assignment: CDR1 ENHRY and CDR2 SYGVKD. The CDR3 DNA sequence: TGTGCCATCAGTCGCGGGGAGACCCAGTACTTC. Translation gives CAISRGETQYF.

The V and J genes are TRBV6-6 and TRBJ1-5; D is undetermined. Trimming removed 5 bases from V and 2 bases from J, with 13 bases in between. The germline gives CDR1 MNHNY, CDR2 SVGAGI (reference sequence). There are 15 residues in the CDR3. CDR3 coding DNA: TGTGCCAGCAGTCCCTATGGCGAGGGCAATCAGCCCCAGCATTTT. Amino acids: CASSPYGEGNQPQHF.

This rearrangement joins TRBV6-5 to TRBJ2-7; 10 bases map to TRBD1. V gave up 8 bases and J gave up 7 bases; unmatched junction bases: 8. This CDR3 region has 13 residues. The germline V gene has CDR1 MNHEY and CDR2 SVGAGI. The CDR3: CASVDRGLGEQYF. As DNA, the CDR3 is TGTGCCAGCGTAGACAGGGGGCTAGGGGAGCAGTACTTC.

The chain carries TRBV6-2 or TRBV6-3 and TRBJ2-3, with 10 nucleotides matching TRBD2. CDR1 MNHEY and CDR2 SVGEGT come from the germline V gene. Trimming took 1 base from V and 4 from J; bases not matched to a gene: 5. The CDR3 runs to 16 residues. The CDR3 loop is CASSYLTSGDPDTQYF. CDR3 bases: TGTGCCAGCAGTTACTTAACTAGCGGGGACCCAGATACGCAGTATTTT.

V is TRBV6-6 and J is TRBJ1-2; D is undetermined. Germline V gene data show CDR1 as MNHNY and CDR2 as SVGAGI (reference sequence). Trimming shortened V by 0 bases and J by 6 bases, and 14 bases separated the two germline ends. The CDR3 loop spans 15 amino acids. CDR3 bases: TGTGCCAGCAGTTACTCGTCCCAGAGAGGGAATGGCTACACCTTC. Encoded protein: CASSYSSQRGNGYTF.

This clone has just one count. The chain employs TRBV6-2 or TRBV6-3 and TRBJ1-5; D may be TRBD1 (5 bases). Between the trimmed V and J ends, which lost 2 bases and 4 bases, there was a span of 15 bases. CDR1 and CDR2 from the germline V gene are MNHEY and SVGEGT. The CDR3 loop spans 16 amino acids. The CDR3 nucleotides are TGTGCCAGCAGTTACAGGGCAGGGATAAGGAATCAGCCCCAGCATTTT. This codes for CASSYRAGIRNQPQHF.

The chain joins TRBV15 to TRBJ1-6; 8 nucleotides align to TRBD1. The ends lost 4 bases at V and 0 bases at J; junction bases unmatched: 5. CDR1 LNHNV and CDR2 YYDKDF come from the germline V gene (reference sequence). This CDR3 contains 17 residues. In nucleotides, the CDR3 is TGTGCCACCAGCACACGGACAGGGAGCTCCTATAATTCACCCCTCCACTTT. It encodes CATSTRTGSSYNSPLHF. Together with reference TRBV15 and TRBJ1-6, the CDR3 gives the full variable domain: DAMVIQNPRYQVTQFGKPVTLSCSQTLNHNVMYWYQQKSSQAPKLLFHYYDKDFNNEADTPDNFQSRRPNTSFCFLDIRSPGLGDTAMYLCATSTRTGSSYNSPLHFGNGTRLTVT.

Only one count was recorded for this clone. The V gene is TRBV28, the J gene TRBJ2-3; TRBD1 agrees at 10 bases. Per germline, CDR1 MDHEN and CDR2 SYDVKM. This CDR3 spans 22 amino acids. With 1 base clipped from V and 4 bases from J, the junction kept 23 bases outside the gene matches. CDR3 bases: TGTGCCAGCAGTTTATATACGTGGACGGGACAGGGGTCCGGGGGGTTAGCAGATACGCAGTATTTT. Its protein product is CASSLYTWTGQGSGGLADTQYF. Using reference TRBV28 and TRBJ2-3 for the parts outside the CDR3, the full variable domain is DVKVTQSSRYLVKRTGEKVFLECVQDMDHENMFWYRQDPGLGLRLIYFSYDVKMKEKGDIPEGYSVSREKKERFSLILESASTNQTSMYLCASSLYTWTGQGSGGLADTQYFGPGTRLTVL.

A single count supports this clone. CDR3 nucleotide sequence: TGTGCCAGCAGCTTGCTGGGGATGGACACCATATATTTT. This codes for CASSLLGMDTIYF. The rearrangement uses TRBV5-4 and TRBJ1-3; D uncertain. V was trimmed by 1 base and J by 8 bases, leaving 10 bases between them. This CDR3 is built from 13 residues. Germline V lookup: CDR1 SGHNT, CDR2 YYREEE (reference sequence).

This clone appeared once. V usage is TRBV29-1 and J usage is TRBJ2-2; D might be TRBD1 or TRBD2, each matching 5 bases. Germline lookup yields CDR1 SQVTM and CDR2 ANQGSEA. The CDR3 is 14 amino acids. V lost 6 bases and J lost 3, with 14 bases in between. The CDR3 here is CSVSGTVDTGELFF. The DNA for the CDR3 is TGCAGCGTCTCCGGGACGGTGGACACCGGGGAGCTGTTTTTT.

This chain joins TRBV7-3 and TRBJ1-1; no clear D. Germline V gene data show CDR1 as SGHTA and CDR2 as FQGTGA. This CDR3 has 13 residues. The V and J ends lost 5 bases and 0 bases respectively, with 7 bases between them. The CDR3 loop is CASSPGMNTEAFF. The DNA for the CDR3 is TGTGCCAGCAGCCCCGGTATGAACACTGAAGCTTTCTTT.

The genes are TRBV7-8 and TRBJ1-2; weak D call: TRBD1 (5 bases). This CDR3 is built from 15 residues. V shed 3 bases and J shed 4 bases, with 15 bases lying between them. Germline values: CDR1 SGHVS, CDR2 FQNEAQ. CDR3 amino acids: CASSFTRTTGYGYTF. The CDR3, as DNA: TGTGCCAGCAGCTTTACCCGGACTACAGGCTATGGCTACACCTTC.

This rearrangement joins TRBV5-1 to TRBJ2-7, with 8 bases aligning to TRBD2. With 4 bases clipped from V and 2 bases from J, the junction kept 8 bases outside the gene matches. The CDR3 runs to 15 residues. Per the germline V gene, CDR1 is SGHRS and CDR2 is YFSETQ. CDR3 sequence (DNA): TGCGCCAGCAGCCCCCTGGAGCGGGGGACCTACGAGCAGTACTTC. Protein: CASSPLERGTYEQYF. Together with reference TRBV5-1 and TRBJ2-7, the CDR3 gives the full variable domain: KAGVTQTPRYLIKTRGQQVTLSCSPISGHRSVSWYQQTPGQGLQFLFEYFSETQRNKGNFPGRFSGRQFSNSRSEMNVSTLELGDSALYLCASSPLERGTYEQYFGPGTRLTVT.

This clone appeared a single time. The chain employs TRBV6-5 and TRBJ1-4, with TRBD1 matching 8 bases. The CDR3 covers 16 residues. After removal of 2 bases from V and 2 bases from J, the junction contained 4 bases not matched to a gene. Germline V gene data show CDR1 as MNHEY and CDR2 as SVGAGI. The CDR3 reads CASSYGTGSTNEKLFF. CDR3 bases: TGTGCCAGCAGTTACGGGACAGGTTCCACTAATGAAAAACTGTTTTTT.

This chain joins TRBV3-1 (or the pseudogene TRBV3-2) and TRBJ1-3; D ambiguous. CDR3 length: 14 amino acids. Germline V CDR1 and CDR2: LGHDT, YNNKEL (reference sequence). V was shortened by 4 bases and J by 2 bases, with 9 bases between the two germline ends. The CDR3 is CASSPRHAGNTIYF. The CDR3 region has the DNA TGTGCCAGCAGCCCCCGTCATGCTGGAAACACCATATATTTT.

The rearrangement uses TRBV4-2 and TRBJ2-1; 13 bases align to TRBD2. V was clipped by 1 base and J by 0 bases; unmatched bases: 18. CDR1 is LGHNA and CDR2 is YNFKEQ in the germline V gene. The CDR3 has 23 residues. CDR3 in amino acids: CASSQGRLAGGSPGGSSYNEQFF. DNA of the CDR3: TGTGCCAGCAGCCAAGGGAGACTAGCGGGAGGATCCCCCGGGGGGAGCTCCTACAATGAGCAGTTCTTC.

This rearrangement joins TRBV29-1 to TRBJ2-3; no clear D gene. Per the germline V gene, CDR1 is SQVTM and CDR2 is ANQGSEA. This CDR3 has 13 residues. With 3 bases removed from V and 3 bases from J, the gap between germline ends came to 10 bases. CDR3 in amino acids: CSVEPYSTDTQYF. DNA for the CDR3: TGCAGCGTTGAGCCCTACTCTACAGATACGCAGTATTTT.

The gene calls are TRBV2 and TRBJ1-5; D remains ambiguous. The CDR3 has 11 amino acids. The V end lost 4 bases, the J end lost 9 bases, and 7 bases lay between the germline ends. CDR1 is SNHLY, CDR2 FYNNEI, per germline. The CDR3 spells CASSAQGPQHF. In DNA form, the CDR3 reads TGTGCCAGCAGTGCCCAAGGGCCCCAGCATTTT.

This chain connects TRBV10-3 to TRBJ2-1; D not resolved. Trimming removed 6 bases from V and 7 bases from J, with 10 bases in between. CDR3 length equals 12 residues. The germline gives CDR1 ENHRY, CDR2 SYGVKD. CDR3 protein: CAIRDQSNEQFF. CDR3 bases: TGTGCCATCAGGGACCAATCGAATGAGCAGTTCTTC.

The V gene is TRBV6-6, the J gene TRBJ1-2, with 7 bases lining up with TRBD1. After removal of 5 bases from V and 2 bases from J, the junction contained 5 bases not matched to a gene. The CDR3 is 14 amino acids. CDR1 is MNHNY, CDR2 SVGAGI, per germline (reference sequence). Here the CDR3 reads CASSQRQGNYGYTF. Written as DNA, the CDR3 is TGTGCCAGCAGTCAGAGACAGGGAAACTATGGCTACACCTTC.

The rearrangement uses TRBV7-6 and TRBJ1-2; tentative D call: TRBD1 (5 bases). In germline, CDR1 is SGHVS, CDR2 FNYEAQ. Trimming removed 5 bases at V and 4 bases at J, with 20 bases between. There are 16 residues in the CDR3. The DNA for the CDR3 is TGTGCCAGCAGCCCCGACAGAAAGCCATCCCTCTATGGCTACACCTTC. Residues: CASSPDRKPSLYGYTF.

The V gene is TRBV18, the J gene TRBJ1-5; D call uncertain. The V gene's germline CDR1 is KGHSH and CDR2 LQKENI. The CDR3 totals 14 residues. Trimming shortened V by 2 bases and J by 7 bases, and 12 bases separated the two germline ends. Here the CDR3 DNA reads TGTGCCAGCTCACCAAGCGGAGTTGACCAGCCCCAGCATTTT. This sequence encodes CASSPSGVDQPQHF.

The chain uses TRBV5-1 and TRBJ1-1; D gene uncertain. Germline CDR1 is SGHRS and CDR2 is YFSETQ. The CDR3 extends over 13 amino acids. With 0 bases removed from V and 4 bases from J, the gap between germline ends came to 7 bases. The CDR3 sequence: CASSLAAATEAFF. DNA of the CDR3: TGCGCCAGCAGCTTGGCGGCAGCCACTGAAGCTTTCTTT.

The chain has TRBV30 and TRBJ2-5, with D perhaps being TRBD1 or TRBD2 (5 bases each). CDR3 size: 17 residues. V lost 2 bases, J lost 1 base, and 20 bases lay in between. Per the germline V gene, CDR1 is GTSNPN and CDR2 is SVGIG (reference sequence). CDR3 in amino acids: CAWSQGTIHPFQETQYF. CDR3 nucleotides: TGTGCCTGGAGTCAAGGGACCATCCACCCGTTCCAAGAGACCCAGTACTTC.

The CDR3 DNA is TGTGCCAGCACCGAGCGACCGGCAGGTAGGAATGAGCAGTTCTTC. It encodes CASTERPAGRNEQFF. The chain links TRBV6-5 to TRBJ2-1; D is uncertain. Trimming pared 7 bases from V and 7 bases from J, leaving 20 bases between. The CDR3 covers 15 residues. Looked up from germline, CDR1 is MNHEY and CDR2 is SVGAGI.